Following are 3 T cell receptor beta chains from one sample sequenced in a study of blood T cells in healthy people across ages. Through a sample-barcoded 5' primer and a J-beta primer mix, a second PCR was run for about 6 to 12 cycles. TCRdb processed the 5' RACE reads anew with MiXCR; each CDR3 protein has one entry. The sample shows about 640,000 distinct CDR3 sequences, under 70% of them seen only once. Sequencing input: blood. The origin of the receptors is a man between 60 and 75 years old in good health.

CDR3 nucleotides: TGTGCCAGCAGTTACTCGGGGACACCCTATAACTATGGCTACACCTTC. This codes for CASSYSGTPYNYGYTF. J is TRBJ1-2 and V is TRBV6-6, with D maybe TRBD1 (6 bases). Germline V gene data show CDR1 as MNHNY and CDR2 as SVGAGI (reference sequence). Trimming took off 0 bases at V and 1 base at J, with 12 bases between the two ends. The CDR3 contains 16 residues.

With regard to this clonotype: The junction does not match germline at one end; this may be a read error. V gene TRBV29-1 combines with J gene TRBJ2-4, with D uncertain. The CDR3 spans 13 residues. Per the germline V gene, CDR1 is SQVTM and CDR2 is ANQGSEA. The CDR3 reads CGVAPEAKNIQYF. CDR3 nucleotide sequence: TGCGGCGTTGCACCGGAGGCCAAAAACATTCAGTACTTC.

This clonotype was observed a few times. The chain joins TRBV12-3 or TRBV12-4 to TRBJ2-3; TRBD2 aligns across 7 bases. The V gene end was trimmed by 6 bases and the J gene end by 4 bases; junction bases not matched to a gene: 4. This CDR3 region has 13 residues. CDR3 in DNA: TGTGCCAGCAGATGGGGGGGTGCAGATACGCAGTATTTT. The encoded protein is CASRWGGADTQYF.